These 23 T cell receptor beta chains were sequenced from one sample in a study of cytomegalovirus exposure and HLA in healthy donors (dated by TCRdb to the late 2010s). The method was the immunoSEQ multiplex PCR assay. A mixture of 60 forward primers for TCR Vbeta segments and 13 reverse primers for TCR Jbeta segments was used in the multiplex PCR. In TCRdb, the immuneACCESS table is reduced to in-frame sequences with V and J assigned. These tables do not hold every clone; where another copy was compared, an unresolved V gene accounts for under half, and the others remain unexplained. This sample gives roughly 100,000 clones in total; over 70% of them show up just once. About 0.8% of the sample belongs to the ten largest clones. The material sequenced was PBMCs. All receptors come from a boy aged 5-17 years in good health and CMV-seronegative.

The gene calls are TRBV4-1 and TRBJ2-3; D remains ambiguous. Germline values: CDR1 MGHRA, CDR2 YSYEKL. The CDR3 consists of 14 residues. V lost 2 bases, J lost 2 bases, and 8 bases lay in between. CDR3 residues: CASSQLIVTDTQYF. The CDR3 coding sequence is TGCGCCAGCAGCCAATTAATAGTCACAGATACGCAGTATTTT.

V usage is TRBV6-5 and J usage is TRBJ2-1, with a tentative D call TRBD1 (6 bases). This CDR3 region has 14 residues. V was shortened by 6 bases and J by 4 bases, with 13 bases between the two germline ends. Germline V gives CDR1 MNHEY, CDR2 SVGAGI. The CDR3 sequence is CASSRLGQYNEQFF. CDR3 nucleotides: TGTGCCAGCAGCCGCCTGGGACAATACAATGAGCAGTTCTTC.

The V gene is TRBV5-1, the J gene TRBJ2-7; the match to TRBD2 covers 9 bases. Per the germline V gene, CDR1 is SGHRS and CDR2 is YFSETQ. J was trimmed by 2 bases and V by 3 bases; bases with no gene match: 6. The CDR3 loop spans 15 amino acids. The CDR3 coding sequence is TGCGCCAGCAGCTCCTTAGCGGGGGACCCCTACGAGCAGTACTTC. This gives the protein CASSSLAGDPYEQYF.

CDR3 loop: CASSPGDTEAFF. CDR3 bases: TGTGCCAGCAGCCCAGGGGACACTGAAGCTTTCTTT. This chain links TRBV5-6 with TRBJ1-1; perhaps TRBD1 as D (6 bases). The CDR3 spans 12 residues. V was cut by 4 bases and J by 3 bases, with 7 bases left in between. Germline values: CDR1 SGHDT, CDR2 YYEEEE.

The chain couples TRBV18 to TRBJ2-7; 8 bases match TRBD1. Losses at the gene ends were 5 bases for V and 0 bases for J; bases not matched to a gene: 3. The CDR3 has 14 amino acids. Germline V CDR1 and CDR2: KGHSH, LQKENI. CDR3 nucleotides: TGTGCCAGCTCAGCAGGACAGGGCTCCTACGAGCAGTACTTC. Translating it yields CASSAGQGSYEQYF. Filled out from reference TRBV18 and TRBJ2-7, the complete variable domain reads NAGVMQNPRHLVRRRGQEARLRCSPMKGHSHVYWYRQLPEEGLKFMVYLQKENIIDESGMPKERFSAEFPKEGPSILRIQQVVRGDSAAYFCASSAGQGSYEQYFGPGTRLTVT.

The chain combines TRBV15 with TRBJ2-7; no reliable D call. This CDR3 has 13 residues. Germline V gene data show CDR1 as LNHNV and CDR2 as YYDKDF (reference sequence). V was clipped by 0 bases and J by 3 bases, with 6 bases between them. In DNA, the CDR3 is TGTGCCACCAGCAGAGATGAGGTCTACGAGCAGTACTTC. Amino acid sequence: CATSRDEVYEQYF.

The CDR3 reads CASSVGAGPFRGEQYF. The CDR3 DNA reads TGTGCCAGCAGCGTAGGAGCAGGGCCTTTTAGGGGCGAGCAGTACTTC. The V and J genes are TRBV9 and TRBJ2-7; TRBD1 is a possible D gene (5 bases). V was cut by 0 bases and J by 6 bases, with 19 bases left in between. Germline CDR1 reads SGDLS; CDR2 reads YYNGEE. The CDR3 consists of 16 residues.

This rearrangement joins TRBV27 to TRBJ2-7; a weak D match, TRBD2 (7 bases). Trimming removed 8 bases at V and 2 bases at J, with 25 bases between. The CDR3 consists of 17 residues. In germline, CDR1 is MNHEY, CDR2 SMNVEV (reference sequence). The CDR3 is CASQGTKRGGRPYEQYF. CDR3 sequence (DNA): TGTGCCAGCCAGGGGACCAAGCGGGGCGGGAGACCCTACGAGCAGTACTTC.

V gene TRBV19 combines with J gene TRBJ2-7, with a possible D match to TRBD1 (6 bases). Germline CDR1 and CDR2: LNHDA and SQIVND (reference sequence). This CDR3 region has 12 residues. Trimming cost V 6 bases and J 3 bases, with 9 bases left between them. The CDR3 is CASSQGHYEQYF. The DNA for the CDR3 is TGTGCCAGTAGCCAGGGACACTACGAGCAGTACTTC.

The genes are TRBV6-4 and TRBJ2-3; TRBD2 agrees at 7 bases. Germline values: CDR1 MRHNA, CDR2 SNTAGT. There are 14 residues in the CDR3. V trimming: 0 bases; J trimming: 4 bases; junction bases outside the gene matches: 1. CDR3 nucleotides: TGTGCCAGCAGTGACTCGCGGGAGCCAGATACGCAGTATTTT. Protein: CASSDSREPDTQYF.

The CDR3 DNA sequence: TGTGCCACCAGCAGAGATTGGGAGACCGGGGAGCTGTTTTTT. Protein sequence: CATSRDWETGELFF. The V gene is TRBV15, the J gene TRBJ2-2, with D maybe TRBD2 (5 bases). The germline CDR1 and CDR2 sequences are LNHNV and YYDKDF (reference sequence). The germline V and J ends were trimmed by 0 bases and 5 bases, with 7 bases remaining between them. CDR3 length: 14 residues.

The chain uses TRBV28 and TRBJ2-3, with D perhaps TRBD2 (7 bases). The germline gives CDR1 MDHEN, CDR2 SYDVKM. The ends were cut back, 8 bases at V and 5 bases at J, with 20 bases in the middle. This CDR3 has 15 residues. DNA of the CDR3: TGTGCCAGCTGGGGGCGGGAGATGCTTGGAGATACGCAGTATTTT. As protein: CASWGREMLGDTQYF.

DNA of the CDR3: TGTGCCAGCAGCCTTGGACAGGGGGCGCGGGAGCAGTACTTC. Translating gives CASSLGQGAREQYF. This chain connects TRBV4-2 to TRBJ2-7, with 11 bases matching TRBD1. Germline CDR1 reads LGHNA; CDR2 reads YNFKEQ. The CDR3 length is 14 residues. The trim removed 4 bases at V and 7 bases at J, leaving 6 bases unmatched.

This clone showed up just once. The chain uses TRBV30 and TRBJ2-7, with 8 bases lining up with TRBD1. V dropped 6 bases and J dropped 0; count of bases not matched to a gene: 4. Germline V CDR1 and CDR2: GTSNPN, SVGIG (reference sequence). The CDR3 is made up of 13 amino acids. CDR3 DNA: TGTGCCTGTAACAGGGGGAGCTCCTACGAGCAGTACTTC. This encodes CACNRGSSYEQYF. Together with reference TRBV30 and TRBJ2-7, the CDR3 gives the full variable domain: SQTIHQWPATLVQPVGSPLSLECTVEGTSNPNLYWYRQAAGRGLQLLFYSVGIGQISSEVPQNLSASRPQDRQFILSSKKLLLSDSGFYLCACNRGSSYEQYFGPGTRLTVT.

This chain connects TRBV19 to TRBJ1-5, with D perhaps matching TRBD1 (5 bases). V was pared by 6 bases and J by 4 bases, with 10 bases between. From germline, CDR1 is LNHDA and CDR2 SQIVND (reference sequence). There are 13 residues in the CDR3. CDR3 DNA: TGTGCCAGTAGCAAGGGGCCTAATCAGCCCCAGCATTTT. Encoded protein: CASSKGPNQPQHF. Complete variable domain (other parts from reference TRBV19 and TRBJ1-5): DGGITQSPKYLFRKEGQNVTLSCEQNLNHDAMYWYRQDPGQGLRLIYYSQIVNDFQKGDIAEGYSVSREKKESFPLTVTSAQKNPTAFYLCASSKGPNQPQHFGDGTRLSIL.

This chain joins TRBV6-1 and TRBJ2-1; 12 bases map to TRBD2. This CDR3 is built from 15 residues. Germline assignment: CDR1 MNHNS and CDR2 SASEGT. Trimming cost V 6 bases and J 3 bases; bases outside gene matches: 3. CDR3: CASSRLAGVYNEQFF. CDR3 nucleotides: TGTGCCAGCAGCCGACTAGCGGGAGTCTACAATGAGCAGTTCTTC.

This chain uses TRBV5-4 with TRBJ2-1, with D unresolved. The CDR3 is made up of 15 amino acids. Trimming stripped 0 bases from V and 0 bases from J, with 7 bases between. The germline CDR1 and CDR2 sequences are SGHNT and YYREEE (reference sequence). The DNA of the CDR3 is TGTGCCAGCAGCTTGGACCTAAGCTCCTACAATGAGCAGTTCTTC. Translation gives CASSLDLSSYNEQFF.

The sample holds one count of this clone. The chain combines TRBV7-2 with TRBJ2-1; D may be TRBD2 (5 bases). The CDR3 contains 13 residues. Trimming removed 2 bases from V and 8 bases from J, with 10 bases in between. Germline V gene data show CDR1 as SGHTA and CDR2 as FQGNSA. CDR3 region: CASSLQRAHEQFF. In DNA, the CDR3 is TGTGCCAGCAGCTTACAGAGGGCCCATGAGCAGTTCTTC.

The chain combines TRBV29-1 with TRBJ1-2, with no clear D. Germline loops: CDR1 SQVTM, CDR2 ANQGSEA. V lost 5 bases, J lost 4 bases, and 8 bases lay in between. The length of the CDR3 is 11 residues. The CDR3 loop is CSVLDIYGYTF. The CDR3 nucleotides read TGCAGCGTTCTTGACATCTATGGCTACACCTTC.

This clone was counted a single time. The chain is built from TRBV27 and TRBJ2-7, with D tentatively TRBD2 (6 bases). In germline, CDR1 is MNHEY, CDR2 SMNVEV (reference sequence). The CDR3 covers 12 residues. V dropped 2 bases and J dropped 7 bases, with 9 bases sitting between them. For the CDR3, the DNA is TGTGCCAGCAGTTTAATTGGGGGGGAGCAGTACTTC. Its protein is CASSLIGGEQYF.

This clone was recorded only once. The chain has TRBV9 and TRBJ2-2; D may be TRBD2 (7 bases). This CDR3 contains 15 residues. V was clipped by 4 bases and J by 1 base, with 11 bases between them. Germline V gives CDR1 SGDLS, CDR2 YYNGEE. CDR3 residues: CASSWGGQNTGELFF. The CDR3 coding sequence is TGTGCCAGCAGCTGGGGGGGACAGAACACCGGGGAGCTGTTTTTT.

The chain carries TRBV15 and TRBJ1-5; D might be TRBD1 (5 bases). The length of the CDR3 is 15 residues. The ends were cut back, 0 bases at V and 6 bases at J, with 12 bases in the middle. CDR1 is LNHNV, CDR2 YYDKDF, per germline (reference sequence). The DNA for the CDR3 is TGTGCCACCAGCAGAGACCCCAAAAGGGGTCAGCCCCAGCATTTT. It encodes CATSRDPKRGQPQHF. The variable domain in full, completed from reference TRBV15 and TRBJ1-5, reads DAMVIQNPRYQVTQFGKPVTLSCSQTLNHNVMYWYQQKSSQAPKLLFHYYDKDFNNEADTPDNFQSRRPNTSFCFLDIRSPGLGDTAMYLCATSRDPKRGQPQHFGDGTRLSIL.

In this sample, this clone turned up a few times. The chain joins TRBV28 to TRBJ1-1; 7 bases map to TRBD1. The ends lost 5 bases at V and 0 bases at J; junction bases unmatched: 9. CDR3 length equals 16 residues. Germline loops: CDR1 MDHEN, CDR2 SYDVKM. CDR3 sequence: CASSPGTEWLNTEAFF. The CDR3 DNA reads as TGTGCCAGCAGTCCCGGGACAGAGTGGTTGAACACTGAAGCTTTCTTT.